This record concerns one T cell receptor (beta chain) sequence. Trimming left V 0 bases short and J 2 bases short, with 8 bases between. The CDR3 spans 14 residues. The germline V gene encodes CDR1 SGHRS and CDR2 YFSETQ. The PCR employed 60 Vbeta primers together with 13 Jbeta primers. Profiling relied on immunoSEQ multiplex PCR, and the TCRdb table lists in-frame clones only, not all of them. The sample yields around 170,000 clones, 80% seen once. These data belong to a study of cytomegalovirus exposure and HLA in healthy donors. This clonotype originated in a woman in her 30s in good health and CMV-seronegative. What was sequenced was PBMCs. The V call is TRBV5-1, the J call TRBJ1-2; D not certain. Here the CDR3 reads CASSLESGNYGYTF. The CDR3 DNA sequence: TGCGCCAGCAGCTTGGAATCGGGGAACTATGGCTACACCTTC.